The 24 T cell receptor beta chains below all came from one sample that was sequenced in a study of blood T cell repertoires in COVID-19. Libraries were prepared by immunoSEQ multiplex PCR; TCRdb keeps only in-frame clonotypes and omits some of them. The sample has roughly 200,000 clones, about nine tenths seen once; the top ten hold around 1.7%. Sequenced: peripheral blood. These receptor sequences come from a man between 18 and 29 years old with active or convalescent COVID-19.

CDR3 DNA sequence: TGTGCCAGCAGTCCAGAGACACCAGGGGCCTACGAGCAGTACTTC. This gives the protein CASSPETPGAYEQYF. This rearrangement joins TRBV27 to TRBJ2-7, with D perhaps TRBD1 (6 bases). In germline, CDR1 is MNHEY, CDR2 SMNVEV (reference sequence). The CDR3 is 15 amino acids. The V end lost 5 bases, the J end lost 2 bases, and 16 bases lay between the germline ends.

Turning to this clone: Mismatch with germline at one junction end may stem from a read error. V gene TRBV6-6 combines with J gene TRBJ2-1; perhaps TRBD1 as D (6 bases). Germline V gives CDR1 MNHNY, CDR2 SVGAGI (reference sequence). This CDR3 spans 13 amino acids. The CDR3 nucleotides read TGTGCCAGCGCCTTACAGGGCTACGATGAGCAGTTCTTC. It is translated as CASALQGYDEQFF.

The chain employs TRBV27 and TRBJ2-2, with D possibly TRBD2 on 6 matching bases. Germline CDR1 reads MNHEY; CDR2 reads SMNVEV (reference sequence). The CDR3 length is 16 residues. The V end was cut by 2 bases, the J end by 0 bases, with 10 bases between. As DNA, the CDR3 is TGTGCCAGCAGTTTAATGGGACTGGCGAACACCGGGGAGCTGTTTTTT. Its translation is CASSLMGLANTGELFF.

Here the CDR3 reads CASSSGQVIYGYTF. The CDR3 coding sequence is TGCGCCAGCAGTTCGGGACAGGTTATCTATGGCTACACCTTC. V usage is TRBV5-1 and J usage is TRBJ1-2; 8 nucleotides agree with TRBD1. The germline CDR1 and CDR2 sequences are SGHRS and YFSETQ. Germline trimming cut 5 bases from V and 4 bases from J; bases unmatched to any gene: 7. The CDR3 totals 14 residues.

The chain couples TRBV9 to TRBJ2-3; D is possibly TRBD1 (6 bases). V dropped 0 bases and J dropped 2 bases, with 10 bases sitting between them. Germline V gene sequence: CDR1 SGDLS, CDR2 YYNGEE. CDR3 length: 15 residues. The CDR3 bases are TGTGCCAGCAGCGTAGCAGGGGACGTCACAGATACGCAGTATTTT. It codes for CASSVAGDVTDTQYF.

The chain recombines TRBV6-2 or TRBV6-3 with TRBJ1-3; the D gene is possibly TRBD1 (5 bases). This CDR3 has 15 amino acids. V lost 2 bases, J lost 2 bases, and 10 bases lay in between. CDR1 is MNHEY, CDR2 SVGEGT, per germline. The CDR3, as DNA: TGTGCCAGCAGTTACCGGGGGATCGCTGGAAACACCATATATTTT. Its translation is CASSYRGIAGNTIYF.

V usage is TRBV19 and J usage is TRBJ1-4, with D perhaps matching TRBD1 (5 bases). Looked up from germline, CDR1 is LNHDA and CDR2 is SQIVND (reference sequence). Trimming left V 6 bases short and J 7 bases short, with 12 bases between. The CDR3 runs 13 residues. The CDR3 spells CASSGRVGEKLFF. Here the CDR3 DNA reads TGTGCCAGTAGCGGCAGGGTGGGTGAAAAACTGTTTTTT.

The V and J genes are TRBV6-5 and TRBJ1-5, with 7 bases matching TRBD1. Losses at the gene ends were 5 bases for V and 7 bases for J; bases not matched to a gene: 8. Germline CDR1 MNHEY, CDR2 SVGAGI. The CDR3 contains 14 residues. CDR3 sequence (DNA): TGTGCCAGCAGTACCAGGGGGGACCACCAGCCCCAGCATTTT. Translation gives CASSTRGDHQPQHF.

This clone appeared once. The chain couples TRBV6-5 to TRBJ1-1; D is undetermined. This CDR3 is built from 15 residues. V was pared by 0 bases and J by 5 bases, with 13 bases between. Germline CDR1 MNHEY, CDR2 SVGAGI. This chain's CDR3 is CASSYSIVGDTEAFF. In nucleotides, the CDR3 is TGTGCCAGCAGTTACTCGATAGTCGGGGATACTGAAGCTTTCTTT.

This sequence joins TRBV30 and TRBJ2-2; D unresolved. The CDR3 length is 13 residues. Germline V CDR1 and CDR2: GTSNPN, SVGIG (reference sequence). V was cut by 1 base and J by 7 bases, with 10 bases left in between. The CDR3: CAWSATIGGELFF. CDR3 DNA sequence: TGTGCCTGGAGTGCCACTATTGGCGGGGAGCTGTTTTTT.

V and J are TRBV5-6 and TRBJ2-5; 8 positions agree with TRBD2. The J segment lost 5 bases and the V segment lost 1 base, leaving 7 bases of the junction unmatched. Germline V gene data show CDR1 as SGHDT and CDR2 as YYEEEE. CDR3 length: 15 residues. The CDR3 protein is CASSLLGGARETQYF. Here the CDR3 DNA reads TGTGCCAGCAGCTTGCTCGGGGGGGCGCGGGAGACCCAGTACTTC. The whole variable domain, filled in from reference TRBV5-6 and TRBJ2-5, reads DAGVTQSPTHLIKTRGQQVTLRCSPKSGHDTVSWYQQALGQGPQFIFQYYEEEERQRGNFPDRFSGHQFPNYSSELNVNALLLGDSALYLCASSLLGGARETQYFGPGTRLLVL.

The chain links TRBV5-1 to TRBJ2-1; 9 nucleotides line up with TRBD1. Germline CDR1 is SGHRS and CDR2 is YFSETQ. V lost 4 bases, J lost 7 bases, and 9 bases stayed unmatched. This CDR3 is built from 15 residues. The CDR3 region is CASSLGQGNSNEQFF. The CDR3 bases are TGCGCCAGCAGCCTAGGACAGGGGAATTCAAATGAGCAGTTCTTC.

The rearrangement uses TRBV3-1 (or the pseudogene TRBV3-2) and TRBJ2-3, with a tentative D call TRBD2 (6 bases). This CDR3 spans 14 amino acids. Trimming cost V 2 bases and J 5 bases, with 11 bases left between them. CDR1 is LGHDT and CDR2 is YNNKEL in the germline V gene (reference sequence). CDR3 loop: CASSQLAMGDTQYF. DNA of the CDR3: TGTGCCAGCAGCCAACTAGCGATGGGAGATACGCAGTATTTT.

The genes are TRBV11-1 and TRBJ2-1; D might be TRBD2 (5 bases). The CDR3 loop spans 12 amino acids. In germline, CDR1 is SGHAT, CDR2 FQDESV (reference sequence). V lost 5 bases to trimming and J lost 4 bases, with 6 bases between them. DNA for the CDR3: TGTGCCAGCAGCGGAGGATACAATGAGCAGTTCTTC. Translating gives CASSGGYNEQFF.

The J gene is TRBJ2-3, the V gene TRBV7-2; D remains unclear. The V end was cut by 3 bases, the J end by 0 bases, with 10 bases between. Germline loops: CDR1 SGHTA, CDR2 FQGNSA. The CDR3 covers 15 residues. Here the CDR3 reads CASSFSARSTDTQYF. CDR3 bases: TGTGCCAGCAGCTTCTCCGCGAGAAGCACAGATACGCAGTATTTT.

The V call is TRBV4-1, the J call TRBJ1-3; TRBD1 matches 7 bases. Germline CDR1 and CDR2: MGHRA and YSYEKL. The V segment lost 1 base and the J segment 3 bases; nucleotides outside the gene matches: 6. This CDR3 is 16 amino acids long. The CDR3 DNA is TGCGCCAGCAGCCAAGGGAGGGGGCTGGGTGGAAACACCATATATTTT. It encodes CASSQGRGLGGNTIYF.

The genes are TRBV5-8 and TRBJ1-2; 9 bases line up with TRBD1. The CDR3 spans 14 residues. With V trimmed by 4 bases and J by 7 bases, 8 bases remained unmatched. Germline V gene data show CDR1 as SGHTS and CDR2 as YDEGEE. The DNA for the CDR3 is TGTGCCAGCAGCCGAGAGGACAGGGGCCCTGGCTACACCTTC. Translating gives CASSREDRGPGYTF.

The chain uses TRBV11-2 and TRBJ2-1; the match to TRBD1 covers 7 bases. CDR3 length: 14 residues. The trim removed 0 bases at V and 9 bases at J, leaving 5 bases unmatched. Germline values: CDR1 SGHAT, CDR2 FQNNGV. The CDR3 reads CASSLDRGWGEQFF. The CDR3 DNA is TGTGCCAGCAGCTTAGACAGGGGGTGGGGTGAGCAGTTCTTC.

The chain links TRBV4-1 to TRBJ1-2; D uncertain. The CDR3 is 13 residues long. Germline V gene lookup returns CDR1 MGHRA and CDR2 YSYEKL. The germline V and J ends were trimmed by 4 bases and 1 base, with 7 bases remaining between them. In nucleotides, the CDR3 is TGCGCCAGCAGCCGGACTCTTAACTATGGCTACACCTTC. Protein: CASSRTLNYGYTF.

The sample holds one count of this clone. V is TRBV18 and J is TRBJ2-4, with 12 nucleotides matching TRBD1. The CDR3 sequence is 21 residues long. Germline CDR1 KGHSH, CDR2 LQKENI. Trimming took 1 base from V and 1 from J; bases not matched to a gene: 14. CDR3 region: CASSPRNMGQGAMAAKNIQYF. CDR3 coding DNA: TGTGCCAGCTCACCACGGAATATGGGACAGGGGGCGATGGCGGCCAAAAACATTCAGTACTTC. The full variable domain, with the rest looked up from reference TRBV18 and TRBJ2-4, is NAGVMQNPRHLVRRRGQEARLRCSPMKGHSHVYWYRQLPEEGLKFMVYLQKENIIDESGMPKERFSAEFPKEGPSILRIQQVVRGDSAAYFCASSPRNMGQGAMAAKNIQYFGAGTRLSVL.

This chain joins TRBV19 and TRBJ1-2, with TRBD1 matching 8 bases. Trimming removed 3 bases from V and 13 bases from J; junction bases left unmatched: 10. The CDR3 consists of 13 residues. CDR1 is LNHDA and CDR2 is SQIVND in the germline V gene (reference sequence). CDR3 sequence (DNA): TGTGCCAGTAGTATCTCCAGGGGGCAGGCTCCCACCTTC. This codes for CASSISRGQAPTF.

The chain combines TRBV7-2 with TRBJ1-6; D may be TRBD1 (5 bases). CDR3 length: 16 residues. V shed 10 bases and J shed 2 bases, with 18 bases lying between them. Germline CDR1 is SGHTA and CDR2 is FQGNSA. This CDR3 is CATKTGGSPYNSPLHF. CDR3 DNA sequence: TGTGCCACCAAGACCGGGGGAAGTCCCTATAATTCACCCCTCCACTTT.

J is TRBJ1-2 and V is TRBV3-1 (or the pseudogene TRBV3-2); TRBD1 aligns across 12 bases. CDR3 size: 17 residues. V lost 1 base and J lost 7; bases outside the gene matches: 10. Germline-derived CDR1 and CDR2 are LGHDT and YNNKEL (reference sequence). In nucleotides, the CDR3 is TGTGCCAGCAGCCAAGGAATGGGGGGACAGGGGGCAGGTGGCTACACCTTC. Protein: CASSQGMGGQGAGGYTF.

The chain employs TRBV7-8 and TRBJ2-2; 9 bases fit TRBD1. V lost 7 bases, J lost 6 bases, and 6 bases stayed unmatched. Per germline, CDR1 SGHVS and CDR2 FQNEAQ. The CDR3 loop spans 14 amino acids. This chain's CDR3 is CASKPGQGSGELFF. Written as DNA, the CDR3 is TGTGCCAGCAAACCGGGACAGGGTTCCGGGGAGCTGTTTTTT.